The present T cell receptor (beta chain) was sequenced within a study of CD8+ T cells in alopecia areata. The wider study: Twice a day, 5 to 10 mg of oral tofacitinib was administered to treated patients. Once tofacitinib had been taken for 6 to 18 months, 6 months off drug followed.

CDR1 LGHNT and CDR2 FRNRAP come from the germline V gene. The CDR3 runs 11 residues. In each case, RNA was isolated and then reverse transcribed into cDNA as the sequencing template. This table comes from immunoSEQ multiplex PCR, and its TCRdb copy is limited to in-frame clones, with some not included. The sample holds 150,000 to 200,000 clones, less than 80% seen once. Study-wide points: Clonality was higher in lesional than normal scalp, especially in alopecia totalis/universalis.

Notes on this clone: Its antigen is as yet unknown. The junction shows a germline mismatch at one end, possibly a read error. Other DNA sequences within the sample encode an identical CDR3.

The rearrangement links TRBV12-5 to TRBJ1-1; D gene ambiguous. The sequence was collected from a human donor with alopecia areata. The specimen was CD8+ T cells sorted from blood, collected at week 0. This chain's CDR3 is CASGLGFEAFF. CDR3 DNA: TGTGCTAGTGGATTGGGGTTTGAAGCTTTCTTT.